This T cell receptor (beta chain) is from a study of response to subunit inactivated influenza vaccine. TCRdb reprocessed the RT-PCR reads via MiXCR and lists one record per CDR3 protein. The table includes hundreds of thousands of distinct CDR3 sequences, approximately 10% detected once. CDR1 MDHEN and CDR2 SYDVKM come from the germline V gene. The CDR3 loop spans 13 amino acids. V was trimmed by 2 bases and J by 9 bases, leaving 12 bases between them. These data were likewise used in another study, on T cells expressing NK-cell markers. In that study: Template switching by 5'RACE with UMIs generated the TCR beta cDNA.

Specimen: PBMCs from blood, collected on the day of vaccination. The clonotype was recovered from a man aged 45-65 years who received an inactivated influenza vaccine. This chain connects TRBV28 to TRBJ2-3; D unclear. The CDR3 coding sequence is TGTGCCAGCAGTTTAACATCGCCCGGGACGCAGTATTTT. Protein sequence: CASSLTSPGTQYF.